The rows below give T cell receptor beta chains drawn from one sample of a study of shared clonotypes between healthy human individuals. TCRdb's copy holds only in-frame clones and misses some; the assay was immunoSEQ multiplex PCR. The sample holds 600,000 to 700,000 clones; about three quarters are singletons and the top ten take around 2%. The sample was memory CD4+ T cells sorted from blood. These receptor sequences come from a woman aged 25 to 45 in good health. CDR3s include the opening cysteine and the closing phenylalanine or tryptophan. The order of the fields is J gene, D gene, V gene, CDR3 protein. The D gene is left open where the match is weak.

J: TRBJ2-5
D: .
V: TRBV14
CDR3: CASSPGPMGAKTQYF

J: TRBJ1-4
D: TRBD1
V: TRBV18
CDR3: CASTRGPNEKLFF

J: TRBJ2-1
D: TRBD2
V: TRBV10-3
CDR3: CAISGWGTSGYNEQFF

J: TRBJ2-5
D: .
V: TRBV10-3
CDR3: CAITNGDAETQYF

J: TRBJ2-3
D: .
V: TRBV19
CDR3: CASSTDSSLSTDTQYF

J: TRBJ2-1
D: .
V: TRBV16
CDR3: CASSQSSQYHEQFF

J: TRBJ1-5
D: TRBD1
V: TRBV19
CDR3: CASRQGRTGGSVEPQHF

J: TRBJ2-7
D: TRBD2
V: TRBV6-1
CDR3: CASSPAGTSEYEQYF

J: TRBJ2-3
D: TRBD2
V: TRBV5-1
CDR3: CASSRVAGGPWGTDTQYF

J: TRBJ2-7
D: TRBD1
V: TRBV7-7
CDR3: CASSLGTGGAYEQYF

J: TRBJ2-1
D: .
V: TRBV27
CDR3: CASSAGAPSYNEQFF

J: TRBJ2-1
D: .
V: TRBV30
CDR3: CAWSYTRYNEQFF

J: TRBJ2-2
D: TRBD2
V: TRBV5-4
CDR3: CASRSIAGEVTGELFF

J: TRBJ2-1
D: TRBD2
V: TRBV5-4
CDR3: CASSPRLAENNEQFF

J: TRBJ2-1
D: .
V: TRBV20-1
CDR3: CSARDRAGKFF

J: TRBJ2-1
D: .
V: TRBV19
CDR3: CASSIERGASSYNEQFF

J: TRBJ2-3
D: .
V: TRBV7-9
CDR3: CASSPTGQYSTDTQYF

J: TRBJ2-7
D: .
V: TRBV5-6
CDR3: CASSLGPGPHYEQYF

J: TRBJ1-6
D: .
V: TRBV7-9
CDR3: CASSPGLGGINSPLHF

J: TRBJ1-1
D: .
V: TRBV7-8
CDR3: CASSPLGEVTGVNTEAFF

J: TRBJ2-7
D: .
V: TRBV28
CDR3: CASSVPQRSRYEQYF

J: TRBJ1-2
D: .
V: TRBV7-9
CDR3: CASSPGSFGSQGYTF

J: TRBJ2-1
D: TRBD2
V: TRBV5-1
CDR3: CASSLDGGRGEQFF

J: TRBJ2-4
D: TRBD2
V: TRBV28
CDR3: CASEAGGDIQYF

J: TRBJ2-2
D: TRBD1
V: TRBV4-1
CDR3: CASSQAPGQANTGELFF

J: TRBJ1-4
D: .
V: TRBV6-1
CDR3: CASRGDSNNEKLFF

J: TRBJ2-2
D: .
V: TRBV6-6
CDR3: CASSYPRGGGELFF

J: TRBJ2-7
D: .
V: TRBV19
CDR3: CASSRGFSSYEQYF

J: TRBJ1-2
D: .
V: TRBV4-1
CDR3: CASSPRWGHDYGYTF

J: TRBJ1-1
D: .
V: TRBV4-1
CDR3: CASSQPNTVNTEAFF

J: TRBJ1-2
D: .
V: TRBV28
CDR3: CASSRTDRFSYGYTF

J: TRBJ2-7
D: .
V: TRBV7-9
CDR3: CASSFRDEQYF

J: TRBJ2-2
D: .
V: TRBV27
CDR3: CASSFSGRVLGGELFF

J: TRBJ2-3
D: TRBD2
V: TRBV4-1
CDR3: CASSQRTSGPSTDTQYF

J: TRBJ2-5
D: .
V: TRBV27
CDR3: CASRGGWVQETQYF

J: TRBJ2-3
D: TRBD2
V: TRBV7-2
CDR3: CASSTSLAGDGTQYF

J: TRBJ2-1
D: .
V: TRBV15
CDR3: CATSREGVHEQFF

J: TRBJ1-2
D: .
V: TRBV5-1
CDR3: CASSLGRNYGYTF

J: TRBJ2-7
D: .
V: TRBV12-2
CDR3: CASRLAGRTTEDEQYF

J: TRBJ2-2
D: .
V: TRBV5-1
CDR3: CASSLGQVGELFF

J: TRBJ1-4
D: .
V: TRBV4-1
CDR3: CASSLGMATNEKLFF

J: TRBJ1-4
D: .
V: TRBV28
CDR3: CASSPAGATNEKLFF

J: TRBJ2-6
D: .
V: TRBV5-1
CDR3: CATTKGGGTGANVLTF

J: TRBJ1-4
D: TRBD1
V: TRBV7-9
CDR3: CASSSGQGLEKLFF

J: TRBJ1-1
D: .
V: TRBV2
CDR3: CASTVGGMNTEAFF

J: TRBJ1-4
D: .
V: TRBV2
CDR3: CASSKARGEKLFF

J: TRBJ1-2
D: TRBD1
V: TRBV19
CDR3: CASSPDRGRGGYTF

J: TRBJ1-4
D: TRBD1
V: TRBV2
CDR3: CASSLGGGGRAGKLFF

J: TRBJ2-7
D: TRBD1
V: TRBV5-1
CDR3: CASSYGTGGSYEQYF

J: TRBJ2-2
D: .
V: TRBV6-6
CDR3: CASRPQDTGELFF

J: TRBJ1-5
D: .
V: TRBV28
CDR3: CASSLVEPNQPQHF

J: TRBJ2-7
D: TRBD2
V: TRBV5-1
CDR3: CASSLGLAGTRSYEQYF

J: TRBJ1-1
D: .
V: TRBV5-1
CDR3: CASSGGFTTNTEAFF

J: TRBJ2-3
D: .
V: TRBV30
CDR3: CAWSPGVGDTDTQYF

J: TRBJ1-4
D: TRBD1
V: TRBV5-6
CDR3: CASSLRSGQGNEKLFF

J: TRBJ1-2
D: TRBD1
V: TRBV28
CDR3: CASTTAGGANYGYTF